These T cell receptor beta chains were read from a single sample in a study of blood T cell repertoires in COVID-19. Libraries were prepared by immunoSEQ multiplex PCR; TCRdb keeps only in-frame clonotypes and omits some of them. The sample has a few hundred thousand clones; roughly 87% are singletons. Specimen: peripheral blood. The source is a young man with active or convalescent COVID-19. Each CDR3 is given with its conserved first and last residue. A D gene is named only where the DNA matches it firmly. Not every row has a clone size; where given, it reads once, few, many or a size class.

j_call clone_size v_call d_call cdr3_aa cdr3_nt
TRBJ2-4 - TRBV2 TRBD2 CASRVGGGNIQYF TGTGCCAGCAGGGTCGGCGGGGGAAACATTCAGTACTTC
TRBJ1-4 - TRBV27 - CASSLSRPRGEVYEKLFF TGTGCCAGCAGTTTATCGAGGCCGCGCGGGGAGGTATATGAAAAACTGTTTTTT
TRBJ2-1 - TRBV9 - CASSGYSRGAEQFF TGTGCCAGCAGTGGTTATAGCCGGGGAGCTGAGCAGTTCTTC
TRBJ1-5 - TRBV19 - CASTPRGGANLQPQHF TGTGCCAGTACTCCCCGGGGGGGGGCGAATTTGCAGCCCCAGCATTTT
TRBJ2-1 - TRBV18 TRBD2 CASSSGLAGAIVDEQFF TGTGCCAGCTCATCGGGACTAGCGGGAGCAATTGTCGATGAGCAGTTCTTC
TRBJ2-1 few TRBV15 TRBD2 CATSRTSGSYNEQFF TGTGCCACCAGCAGGACTAGCGGCTCCTACAATGAGCAGTTCTTC
TRBJ1-4 - TRBV4-3 - CASKAEYSTTNEKLFF TGCGCCAGTAAGGCAGAATACAGTACAACTAATGAAAAACTGTTTTTT
TRBJ2-1 - TRBV6-5 TRBD2 CASRRLAGGYEQFF TGTGCCAGCAGACGACTAGCGGGAGGGTATGAGCAGTTCTTC
TRBJ1-4 - TRBV10-1 - CASSDRLRYEKLFF TGCGCCAGCAGTGATCGTCTAAGATACGAAAAACTGTTTTTT
TRBJ1-2 - TRBV11-2 - CASSLRVTGGYTF TGTGCCAGCAGCTTGAGGGTAACGGGTGGCTACACCTTC